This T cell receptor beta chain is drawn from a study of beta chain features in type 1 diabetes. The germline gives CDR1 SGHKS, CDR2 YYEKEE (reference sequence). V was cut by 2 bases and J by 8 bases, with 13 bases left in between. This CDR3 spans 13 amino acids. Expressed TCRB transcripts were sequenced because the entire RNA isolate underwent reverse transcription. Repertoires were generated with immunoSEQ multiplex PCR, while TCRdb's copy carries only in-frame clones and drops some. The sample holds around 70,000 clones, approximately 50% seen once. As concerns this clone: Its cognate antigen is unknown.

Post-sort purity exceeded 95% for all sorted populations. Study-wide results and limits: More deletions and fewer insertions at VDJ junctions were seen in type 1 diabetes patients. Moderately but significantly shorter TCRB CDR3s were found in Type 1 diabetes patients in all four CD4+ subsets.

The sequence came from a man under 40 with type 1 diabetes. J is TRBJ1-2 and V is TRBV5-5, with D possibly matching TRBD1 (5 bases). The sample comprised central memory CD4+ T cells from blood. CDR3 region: CASSFGGNRGYTF. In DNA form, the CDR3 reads TGTGCCAGCAGCTTTGGGGGGAATCGGGGCTACACCTTC.